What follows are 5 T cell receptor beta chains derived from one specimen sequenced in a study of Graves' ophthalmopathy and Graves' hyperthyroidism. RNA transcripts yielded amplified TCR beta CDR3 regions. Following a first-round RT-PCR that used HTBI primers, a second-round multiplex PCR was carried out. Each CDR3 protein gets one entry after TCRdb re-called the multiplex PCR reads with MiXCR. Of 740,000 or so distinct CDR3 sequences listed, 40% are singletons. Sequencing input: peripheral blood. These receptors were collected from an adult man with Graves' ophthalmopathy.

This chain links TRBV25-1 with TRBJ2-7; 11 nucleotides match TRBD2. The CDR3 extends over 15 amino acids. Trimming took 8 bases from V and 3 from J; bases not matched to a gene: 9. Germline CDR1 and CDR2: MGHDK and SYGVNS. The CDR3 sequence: CASSSTSGSVYEQYF. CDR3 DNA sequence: TGTGCCAGCTCAAGTACTAGCGGGAGTGTCTACGAGCAGTACTTC.

The CDR3 loop reads CASSQVRGWNTEAFF. The CDR3 region has the DNA TGTGCCAGCAGCCAAGTGCGAGGGTGGAACACTGAAGCTTTCTTT. The V and J genes are TRBV7-9 and TRBJ1-1; D gene uncertain. The CDR3 covers 15 residues. The germline V gene encodes CDR1 SEHNR and CDR2 FQNEAQ (reference sequence). The V and J ends lost 5 bases and 1 base respectively, with 14 bases between them.

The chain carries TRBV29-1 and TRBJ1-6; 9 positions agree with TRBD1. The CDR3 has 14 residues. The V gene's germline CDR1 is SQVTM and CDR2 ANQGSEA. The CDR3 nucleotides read TGCAGTTCGGAACCCGGGACAGGGAGTTCACCCCTCCACTTT. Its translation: CSSEPGTGSSPLHF.

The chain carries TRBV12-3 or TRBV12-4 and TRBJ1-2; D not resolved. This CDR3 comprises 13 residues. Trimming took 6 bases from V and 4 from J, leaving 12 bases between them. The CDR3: CASRFDVPYGYTF. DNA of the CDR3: TGTGCCAGCAGGTTCGACGTACCCTATGGCTACACCTTC.

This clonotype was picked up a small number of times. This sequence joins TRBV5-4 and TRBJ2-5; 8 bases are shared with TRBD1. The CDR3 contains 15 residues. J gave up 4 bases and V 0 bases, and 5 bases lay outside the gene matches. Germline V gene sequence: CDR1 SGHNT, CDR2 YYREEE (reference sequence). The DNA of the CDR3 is TGTGCCAGCAGCTTGGAGGTGACAGGGGTAGAGACCCAGTACTTC. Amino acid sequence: CASSLEVTGVETQYF.